This T cell receptor beta chain was documented in a study of blood T cell repertoires in COVID-19 (TCRdb year 2020). Describing the broader study: Samples from collaborators originated in the United States, Italy and Spain and spanned both the acute and convalescent phases of COVID-19. The material from the prospective study consisted of cDNA or gDNA derived from T cells, B-cell-depleted T cells, or PBMCs. Deeply sampled blood TCRbeta repertoires from subjects exposed to, actively infected with, or recovered from COVID-19 were included in the dataset. A freely available public database, intended as a resource for researchers studying the immune response to SARS-CoV-2, is where the repertoires were released. The samples were drawn from two sources: the first 160 participants of the ongoing ImmuneRACE study, and 1,000 to 1,500 subjects contributed by 6 global collaborators. The sample metadata nearly always contained a de-identified subject ID, COVID-19 status, age in years and sex. Where available, HLA class I and class II types were obtained from metadata supplied by the sample provider rather than from assay-based typing. Overall study outcomes, separate from this receptor: The quantity of clinical and demographic metadata differed by source and by participant and was supplied without curation.

CDR1 and CDR2 are drawn from the germline V gene: LGHNA, YNFKEQ. V has 3 bases trimmed and J has 0 bases trimmed; junction bases matching no gene number 2. The CDR3 starts with the cysteine, ends with the phenylalanine, and has 15 residues. Of all the DNA, just the CDR3 is kept, 45 bases in frame from base 1. Details on this clone: Its binding antigen is unknown. It has no much larger one-base neighbor in the sample; base qualities were not kept.

TCRbeta CDR3 regions were amplified from genomic DNA by means of the immunoSEQ Assay, a bias-controlled multiplex PCR. Processing in the source paper ran as follows. Within the assay, amplification of reference gene primers was used to estimate how many nucleated cells each sample contained. To quantify the absolute abundance of each unique TCRbeta CDR3 rearrangement, sequence reads were collapsed and filtered. For each sample, productive Simpson clonality was calculated by taking the square root of Simpson's diversity index across productive rearrangements. The source is immuneACCESS, and TCRdb retained only in-frame sequences with V and J called. Part of the clones is not carried over; for the studies checked, unresolved V genes explain less than half of this, and the remainder is unexplained. The DNA was the basis for D and trimming; V, J and clone size are from that table. The sample table records more than 60,000 clones; 84% of these occur just once. The ten top clones hold roughly 4% of the sample.

Whole blood was collected in K2EDTA tubes by collaborating institutions according to the institutions' own protocols. Collaborator samples were shipped for TCRbeta analysis as frozen whole blood, isolated PBMCs, or DNA extracted from either sample type. The sequenced material came from peripheral blood. This TCR was sampled from a man between 45 and 60 years old with acute or convalescent COVID-19. The chain joins TRBV4-2 to TRBJ2-1; TRBD2 lines up with 7 middle nucleotides. The DNA is TGTGCCAGCAGCCAGGGGGGGGGCTCCTACAATGAGCAGTTCTTC. Its translation is CASSQGGGSYNEQFF.